This TCR beta chain was captured in a study of T cell responses to AZD1222 COVID-19 vaccine. For this clone: Its antigen is not known.

The assay was immunoSEQ multiplex PCR, and TCRdb's table has in-frame clones only and misses some. The sample carries under 150,000 clones, about 90% recorded once. Per germline, CDR1 MNHEY and CDR2 SVGAGI. This CDR3 spans 16 amino acids. Trimming at V came to 2 bases and at J to 0 bases, leaving 4 bases not matched to a gene. Study-wide points: Unmutated variant regions reportedly attract nearly half of all spike-specific TCRs. The donor cohort was predominantly white British with a female majority, and clonal diversity may have been underestimated. Distributed over spike, vaccine-associated CD4 TCRs predominated at 160-218 and 743-854. It was only 6 or 7 AZD1222 recipients who were seropositive at baseline.

Material: peripheral blood, obtained on day 0 of AZD1222 vaccination. The sequence was collected from an adult in good health. The V gene is TRBV6-5, the J gene TRBJ1-2, with 9 bases that match TRBD1. DNA for the CDR3: TGTGCCAGCAGTTACAGAGGGACAGGGACTAACTATGGCTACACCTTC. It translates to CASSYRGTGTNYGYTF.